This T cell receptor beta chain came from a study of beta chain features in type 1 diabetes (dated by TCRdb to 2016 to 2019). About the study as a whole: Mean age, gender distribution, total cell number and subset yield did not differ between patients and healthy donors. A total of about 100 million sorted cells were examined across all samples, and RNA yield correlated strongly with the number of cells per subset. In the study, recently diagnosed type 1 diabetes patients and matched healthy donors were compared on the TCRB repertoires of their sorted circulating CD4+ T cell subsets. Whereas all 30 or so donors provided naive and central memory subsets, regulatory and stem cell-like memory subsets were isolated from just 8 patients and about 8 healthy donors.

The High Capacity cDNA Reverse Transcription Kit was used to reverse transcribe all of the isolated RNA, meaning that expressed TCRB transcripts were what got sequenced. Naive, central memory and regulatory T cell samples underwent deep immunoSEQ sequencing, averaging about 3.3 million total reads per sample. After sorted cells were lysed in RLT buffer, RNA was extracted with DNase-treated RNeasy Micro or Mini kits, with the choice depending on cell number. To prevent cross-contamination, every cell subset was processed on its own, while patient and healthy donor samples were processed together. The immunoSEQ multiplex PCR was used to amplify TCRB sequences from cDNA, generating 87-bp fragments that spanned the CDR3 region. Amplicons were sequenced on the Illumina HiSeq platform. The original pipeline was this. Synthetic template baselines were used to correct PCR bias computationally, reads within Hamming distance 2 were collapsed together, and singletons that could not be merged were discarded. Reads were aligned to IMGT to assign V, D and J genes, CDR3 length, and insertions or deletions at six rearrangement sites. Within each subset, clonotype counts were normalized to the number of sorted cells before true diversity and Gini coefficients were calculated with the tcR R package. Repertoire sharing was quantified using the overlap coefficient calculated on TCRB nucleotide sequences. The source is immuneACCESS, and TCRdb retained only in-frame sequences with V and J called. Part of the clones is not carried over; for the studies checked, unresolved V genes explain less than half of this, and the remainder is unexplained. That table supplies the V and J calls and clone size; D and trimming were determined from the DNA. The sample records about 140,000 clones, 9.7% of which are singletons. The leading ten clones occupy 0.55% to 0.75% of the sample.

Taken from the germline V gene, the CDR1 and CDR2 loops are SGHTA and FQGNSA. Deletion took 2 bases off V and 0 bases off J, with a span of 8 bases between the germline ends. The CDR3 measures 14 amino acids from cysteine to phenylalanine. The retained sequence is limited to the CDR3, 42 bases, with the frame set at the first base. What the research found in general, with its limitations: PCR may preferentially amplify shorter templates, but because patient and control samples were amplified and corrected together, any resulting skew would affect both groups equally. Naive, central memory and regulatory TCRB repertoires appeared to be more alike among patients than among healthy donors. Because cDNA was sequenced instead of genomic DNA, highly expressing activated cells could be over-represented, though the groups showed no difference in activation or CD3 levels. Patients with type 1 diabetes made fewer insertions and deleted more nucleotides at VDJ recombination sites, implying thymic rearrangement abnormalities. Because the HLA sub-analyses included only small numbers of individuals, any influence of HLA type on TCRB rearrangement was left unresolved. A moderate but significant shortening of TCRB CDR3 length was observed in type 1 diabetes patients in all four CD4+ subsets.

Each donor gave one peripheral blood draw, averaging approximately 0.12 L, which was collected into heparinised tubes. A BD FACSAria II and a panel including CD45RO, CCR7, CD25, CD127, CD95 and CD27 were used to sort naive, central memory, regulatory and stem cell-like memory CD4+ T cells. A purity above 98% was achieved for all sorted populations. PBMCs were separated immediately by Lymphoprep density gradient centrifugation and were stained directly, without being cultured. Samples were stained and sorted in pairs, with one healthy donor and one patient per experiment, so that batch effects were minimized. This clone has ten or more counts. What antigen it recognizes has not been identified. No quality values exist for individual bases; no much larger clone is one base distant.

This receptor was obtained from a middle-aged woman in good health. Sequenced: central memory CD4+ T cells from blood. Recombination linked TRBV7-2 to TRBJ2-7; a tentative D match to TRBD2 spans 5 bases. The encoded CDR3 is CASSLYGSSYEQYF. The nucleotide sequence reads as follows: TGTGCCAGCAGCTTATATGGGAGCTCCTACGAGCAGTACTTC.